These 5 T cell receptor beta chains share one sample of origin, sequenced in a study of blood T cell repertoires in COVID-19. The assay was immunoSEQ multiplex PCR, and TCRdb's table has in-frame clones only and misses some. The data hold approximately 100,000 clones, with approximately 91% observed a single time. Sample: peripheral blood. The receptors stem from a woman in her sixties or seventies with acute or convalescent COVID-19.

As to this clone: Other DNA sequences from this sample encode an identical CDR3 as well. The CDR3 reads CASSPGTSADTQYF. For the CDR3, the DNA is TGTGCCAGCAGCCCCGGGACTAGCGCAGATACGCAGTATTTT. The rearrangement links TRBV7-2 to TRBJ2-3, with 10 bases lining up with TRBD2. This CDR3 is built from 14 residues. Trimming cost V 5 bases and J 4 bases; bases outside gene matches: 3. Germline-derived CDR1 and CDR2 are SGHTA and FQGNSA. Full variable domain (remainder filled in from reference TRBV7-2 and TRBJ2-3): GAGVSQSPSNKVTEKGKDVELRCDPISGHTALYWYRQSLGQGLEFLIYFQGNSAPDKSGLPSDRFSAERTGGSVSTLTIQRTQQEDSAVYLCASSPGTSADTQYFGPGTRLTVL.

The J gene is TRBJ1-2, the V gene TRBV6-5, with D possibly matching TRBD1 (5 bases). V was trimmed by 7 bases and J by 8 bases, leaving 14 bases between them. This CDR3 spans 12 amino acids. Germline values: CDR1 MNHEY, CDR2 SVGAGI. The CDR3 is CASNSPGGGYTF. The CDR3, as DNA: TGTGCCAGCAACAGCCCCGGGGGAGGCTACACCTTC.

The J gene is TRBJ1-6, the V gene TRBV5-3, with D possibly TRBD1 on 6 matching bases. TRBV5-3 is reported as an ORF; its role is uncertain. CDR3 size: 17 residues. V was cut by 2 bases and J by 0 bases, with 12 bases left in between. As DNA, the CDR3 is TGTGCCAGAAGCTTTAGGCAGGGGAGCTCCTATAATTCACCCCTCCACTTT. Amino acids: CARSFRQGSSYNSPLHF.

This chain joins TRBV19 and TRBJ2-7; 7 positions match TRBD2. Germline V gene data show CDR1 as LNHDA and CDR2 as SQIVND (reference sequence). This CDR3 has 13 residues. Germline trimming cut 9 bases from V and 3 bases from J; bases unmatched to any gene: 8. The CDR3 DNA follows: TGTGCCAGCCAAGGGCAGCGGGGCTACGAGCAGTACTTC. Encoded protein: CASQGQRGYEQYF.

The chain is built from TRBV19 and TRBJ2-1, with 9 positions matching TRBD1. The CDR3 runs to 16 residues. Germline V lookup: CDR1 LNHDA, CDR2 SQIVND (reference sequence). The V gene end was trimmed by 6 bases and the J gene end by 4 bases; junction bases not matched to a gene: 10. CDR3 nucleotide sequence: TGTGCCAGTAGCCGCCTCGGGGGACAGGGATACAATGAGCAGTTCTTC. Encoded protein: CASSRLGGQGYNEQFF. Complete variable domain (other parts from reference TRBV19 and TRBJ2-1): DGGITQSPKYLFRKEGQNVTLSCEQNLNHDAMYWYRQDPGQGLRLIYYSQIVNDFQKGDIAEGYSVSREKKESFPLTVTSAQKNPTAFYLCASSRLGGQGYNEQFFGPGTRLTVL.